This T cell receptor beta chain is drawn from a study of post-analysis software for immune sequencing data. Background on the study: The disease courses covered relapsing-remitting, secondary progressive and progressive-relapsing multiple sclerosis. Findings and limits, study-wide: Multiple sclerosis patients had significantly lower normalized Chao1 diversity than controls. The F measure placed samples prepared in the same batch into strongly shared clusters. About 5 TRBV segments occurring more often in patients than controls included TRBV5-6, TRBV5-1 and TRBV20-1.

CDR1 is MNHEY, CDR2 SVGAGI, per germline. This CDR3 has 14 amino acids. V shed 2 bases and J shed 5 bases, with 12 bases lying between them. This clonotype was counted once. Antigen: not known. Tagging with unique molecular identifiers was a feature of the TCR beta cDNA libraries. There were roughly 0.95 to 10 million T cells, and roughly 0.5 million cDNA molecules came from them. TCRdb processed the PCR reads anew with MiXCR; each CDR3 protein has one entry. The data contain roughly 670,000 distinct CDR3 sequences, approximately 59% of them singletons. The chain combines TRBV6-5 with TRBJ2-5; D gene ambiguous. The source is a girl aged 2-9 years with multiple sclerosis. Material for sequencing was blood. This chain's CDR3 is CASSYAGVRETQYF. The CDR3 bases are TGTGCCAGCAGTTACGCAGGAGTTAGGGAGACCCAGTACTTC.